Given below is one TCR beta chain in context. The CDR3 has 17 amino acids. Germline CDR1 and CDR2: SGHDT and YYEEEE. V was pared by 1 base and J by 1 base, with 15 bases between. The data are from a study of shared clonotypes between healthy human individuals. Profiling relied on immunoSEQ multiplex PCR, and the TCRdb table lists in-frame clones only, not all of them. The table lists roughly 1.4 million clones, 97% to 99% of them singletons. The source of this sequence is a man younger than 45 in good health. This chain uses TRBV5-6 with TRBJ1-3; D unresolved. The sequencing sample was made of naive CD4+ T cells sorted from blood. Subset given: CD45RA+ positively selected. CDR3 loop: CASSLLDTAWSGNTIYF. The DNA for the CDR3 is TGTGCCAGCAGCTTGCTTGACACCGCGTGGTCTGGAAACACCATATATTTT.